Listed below are T cell receptor beta chains from one sample, sequenced in a study of neurological immune-mediated disorders. TCRdb called the 5' RACE reads again in MiXCR, with one record for every CDR3 protein. This sample has 70,000 or so distinct CDR3 sequences, with about 3% found just once. The source material was PBMCs. All receptors derive from a woman between 45 and 65 years old with multiple sclerosis. The CDR3 runs from the conserved cysteine through the conserved F or W. The D gene is left open where the match is weak. Size tells how often a clone was seen (once, few, many) or the class of an expanded clone, and some rows leave it out.

TRBJ2-2,NA,many,TRBV15,CATSRAGHITSTGELFF,TGTGCCACCAGCAGAGCGGGACATATTACCTCCACCGGGGAGCTGTTTTTT
TRBJ1-1,NA,many,TRBV18,CASSQIRGERSFEAFF,TGTGCCAGCTCACAAATTAGAGGTGAAAGGAGTTTCGAAGCTTTCTTT
TRBJ2-3,NA,many,TRBV20-1,CSARDNSDTQYF,TGCAGTGCTAGAGATAATTCCGATACGCAGTATTTT
TRBJ2-2,NA,NA,TRBV7-8,CASSFMTGPGELFF,TGTGCCAGCAGCTTCATGACAGGTCCCGGGGAGCTGTTTTTT
TRBJ1-1,NA,many,TRBV6-6,CASTLRRENTEAFF,TGTGCCAGCACCCTCCGGCGGGAGAACACTGAAGCTTTCTTT
TRBJ2-5,NA,many,TRBV5-1,CASSLDPVETQYF,TGCGCCAGCAGCTTGGACCCGGTGGAGACCCAGTACTTC
TRBJ2-5,NA,many,TRBV10-2,CATSAGGTQYF,TGCGCCACCTCCGCTGGGGGGACCCAGTACTTC
TRBJ1-5,NA,many,TRBV20-1,CSAHNGGLRNQPQHF,TGCAGTGCACATAATGGGGGGCTTCGAAATCAGCCCCAGCATTTT
TRBJ2-2,NA,many,TRBV5-1,CASRSRMDTNTGELFF,TGCGCCAGCAGGTCCCGGATGGACACGAACACCGGGGAGCTGTTTTTT
TRBJ2-2,NA,many,TRBV20-1,CSARDRGGANTGELFF,TGCAGTGCTAGAGATAGAGGGGGGGCGAACACCGGGGAGCTGTTTTTT
TRBJ1-1,NA,many,TRBV5-1,CASSLRQDTEAFF,TGCGCCAGCAGCTTGCGACAGGACACTGAAGCTTTCTTT
TRBJ2-5,NA,many,TRBV29-1,CSVDLRASQETQYF,TGCAGCGTTGACCTGCGGGCCTCCCAAGAGACCCAGTACTTC
TRBJ1-1,NA,many,TRBV20-1,CSAPMVKGTEAFF,TGCAGTGCTCCGATGGTAAAAGGCACTGAAGCTTTCTTT
TRBJ2-3,TRBD1,many,TRBV5-1,CASSPGTGGMTDTQYF,TGCGCCAGCAGCCCCGGGACAGGGGGCATGACAGATACGCAGTATTTT
TRBJ2-1,NA,many,TRBV24-1,CATSDLIGRNSSYNEQFF,TGTGCCACCAGTGATTTGATAGGACGAAATAGCTCCTACAATGAGCAGTTCTTC
TRBJ2-5,NA,many,TRBV20-1,CSARHRTETQYF,TGCAGTGCTAGGCATCGCACGGAGACCCAGTACTTC
TRBJ2-1,TRBD2,many,TRBV20-1,CSGISGYYNEQFF,TGCAGTGGAATTAGCGGGTACTACAATGAGCAGTTCTTC
TRBJ2-5,TRBD1,many,TRBV20-1,CSARHPGQYPQETQYF,TGCAGTGCTAGACATCCGGGACAGTACCCCCAAGAGACCCAGTACTTC
TRBJ2-3,TRBD2,many,TRBV20-1,CSARANLLAGYTDTQYF,TGCAGTGCTAGAGCAAACCTTCTAGCGGGGTACACAGATACGCAGTATTTT
TRBJ1-4,TRBD1,few,TRBV5-1,CASAPRDRINEKLFF,TGCGCCAGCGCGCCCCGGGACAGAATAAATGAAAAACTGTTTTTT
TRBJ2-3,NA,few,TRBV11-3,CASSLDGSSTDTQYF,TGTGCCAGCAGCTTAGATGGTTCATCCACAGATACGCAGTATTTT
TRBJ2-5,TRBD2,many,TRBV5-1,CASSWPAGTSEETQYF,TGCGCCAGCAGCTGGCCTGCCGGGACTAGTGAGGAGACCCAGTACTTC
TRBJ1-2,TRBD1,many,TRBV6-1,CASSGTGGSTDGYTF,TGTGCCAGCAGTGGTACAGGGGGATCAACTGATGGCTACACCTTC
TRBJ1-2,TRBD1,many,TRBV13,CASSLNPGQDISGGYTF,TGTGCCAGCAGCCTGAACCCAGGACAGGATATTTCAGGCGGCTACACCTTC
TRBJ1-1,NA,many,TRBV20-1,CSARGVQNTEAFF,TGCAGTGCTAGAGGGGTCCAGAACACTGAAGCTTTCTTT
TRBJ1-6,NA,many,TRBV7-8,CASSPRRQSSYNSPLHF,TGTGCCAGCAGCCCTAGACGGCAGAGCTCCTATAATTCACCCCTCCACTTT
TRBJ1-2,NA,few,TRBV20-1,CSARWQGGYTF,TGCAGTGCTAGATGGCAGGGTGGCTACACCTTC
TRBJ1-1,NA,many,TRBV20-1,CSASRESTEAFF,TGCAGTGCTAGTAGGGAGTCCACTGAAGCTTTCTTT
TRBJ1-6,NA,many,TRBV20-1,CSAPGQPNSPLHF,TGCAGTGCGCCGGGCCAGCCGAATTCACCCCTCCACTTT
TRBJ2-7,TRBD2,many,TRBV20-1,CSARGTSGDYEQYF,TGCAGTGCTAGAGGGACTAGCGGAGATTACGAGCAGTACTTC
TRBJ2-5,NA,many,TRBV5-1,CASSALNSGETQYF,TGCGCCAGCAGCGCGCTAAATTCCGGGGAGACCCAGTACTTC
TRBJ2-7,NA,many,TRBV29-1,CSAELGGHEQYF,TGCAGCGCGGAATTAGGGGGGCACGAGCAGTACTTC
TRBJ1-1,NA,many,TRBV28,CASSFLGLRLGNTEAFF,TGTGCCAGCAGTTTTCTGGGTCTACGGTTGGGGAACACTGAAGCTTTCTTT
TRBJ2-7,TRBD2,many,TRBV7-2,CASSRTSVPYEQYF,TGTGCCAGCAGCAGGACTAGCGTTCCCTACGAGCAGTACTTC
TRBJ2-2,NA,many,TRBV5-1,CASSWGDTSSAGELFF,TGCGCCAGCAGCTGGGGGGACACCAGCTCGGCCGGGGAGCTGTTTTTT
TRBJ1-1,NA,many,TRBV20-1,CSAEMFGTGNTEAFF,TGCAGTGCCGAAATGTTCGGGACGGGGAACACTGAAGCTTTCTTT
TRBJ2-7,TRBD1,many,TRBV7-9,CASTQQGAPYEQYF,TGTGCCAGCACTCAACAGGGGGCTCCCTACGAGCAGTACTTC
TRBJ2-5,TRBD2,many,TRBV5-1,CASSFSAGGPGETQYF,TGCGCCAGCAGCTTTTCGGCGGGAGGGCCAGGAGAGACCCAGTACTTC
TRBJ2-3,NA,many,TRBV5-1,CASSLRGVDTDTQYF,TGCGCCAGCAGCTTGAGGGGGGTCGACACAGATACGCAGTATTTT
TRBJ2-1,TRBD2,many,TRBV20-1,CSARLAGGVYNEQFF,TGCAGTGCTAGACTAGCGGGAGGGGTATACAATGAGCAGTTCTTC
TRBJ2-6,NA,many,TRBV5-1,CASGISGANVLTF,TGCGCCAGCGGTATCTCTGGGGCCAACGTCCTGACTTTC
TRBJ2-3,TRBD2,many,TRBV2,CASSTGLAGSDTQYF,TGTGCCAGCAGTACGGGACTAGCGGGTTCAGATACGCAGTATTTT
TRBJ1-1,NA,few,TRBV20-1,CSARDRRTFTEAFF,TGCAGTGCTAGAGATCGCAGGACATTCACTGAAGCTTTCTTT
TRBJ1-1,NA,many,TRBV20-1,CSPRRGPNTEAFF,TGCAGTCCCCGGCGGGGACCGAACACTGAAGCTTTCTTT
TRBJ1-2,NA,NA,TRBV6-1,CDSSRNGARGANYGYTF,TGTGACAGCAGCCGTAACGGGGCAAGGGGGGCTAACTATGGCTACACCTTC
TRBJ1-2,NA,many,TRBV7-8,CASSSRWREWGYTF,TGTGCCAGCAGCTCCCGTTGGAGGGAATGGGGCTACACCTTC
TRBJ2-1,NA,many,TRBV20-1,CSAARSIEEFF,TGCAGTGCCGCACGTTCCATAGAAGAGTTCTTC
TRBJ2-1,TRBD1,many,TRBV7-9,CASSSPRGNEQFF,TGTGCCAGCAGCTCCCCCAGGGGGAATGAGCAGTTCTTC
TRBJ2-1,TRBD2,many,TRBV12-3/TRBV12-4,CASSLRTSLVLSNEQFF,TGTGCCAGCAGTTTAAGGACTAGTCTCGTCCTTTCTAATGAGCAGTTCTTC
TRBJ2-2,NA,many,TRBV20-1,CSAPRRGNTGELFF,TGCAGTGCCCCACGAAGGGGGAACACCGGGGAGCTGTTTTTT
TRBJ2-1,NA,many,TRBV7-2,CASSYPRVQYNEQFF,TGTGCCAGCAGCTATCCCAGGGTCCAGTACAATGAGCAGTTCTTC
TRBJ2-3,TRBD2,many,TRBV27,CASRLAGVDTQYF,TGTGCCAGCAGACTAGCGGGAGTAGATACGCAGTATTTT
TRBJ2-5,TRBD1,many,TRBV6-2/TRBV6-3,CASTPRTGEETQYF,TGTGCCAGCACCCCAAGGACAGGAGAAGAGACCCAGTACTTC
TRBJ1-6,NA,many,TRBV5-5,CASSGALNSPLHF,TGTGCCAGCAGCGGCGCACTCAATTCACCCCTCCACTTT
TRBJ2-1,NA,many,TRBV29-1,CSVEDWGASSYNEQFF,TGCAGCGTTGAAGATTGGGGGGCGTCCTCCTACAATGAGCAGTTCTTC
TRBJ2-2,NA,many,TRBV5-5,CASSFRYRNTGELFF,TGTGCCAGCAGCTTCAGATATAGGAACACCGGGGAGCTGTTTTTT
TRBJ2-6,NA,many,TRBV5-1,CASSLLGGVGANVLTF,TGCGCCAGCAGCTTGTTGGGGGGAGTTGGGGCCAACGTCCTGACTTTC
TRBJ2-2,TRBD2,many,TRBV20-1,CSARATGTSGSIAGELFF,TGCAGTGCTAGAGCCACGGGGACTAGCGGGAGTATCGCCGGGGAGCTGTTTTTT
TRBJ2-6,TRBD1,many,TRBV29-1,CSVGDSIDSGANVLTF,TGCAGCGTGGGGGACAGCATAGACTCTGGGGCCAACGTCCTGACTTTC